This T cell receptor beta chain was recovered during a study of OX40 agonist ivuxolimab in advanced cancers. Overall study context: Three patients got partial responses; one had hepatocellular carcinoma and two had cutaneous melanoma.

The CDR3 length is 14 residues. Per germline, CDR1 SGHKS and CDR2 YYEKEE (reference sequence). Sequenced by immunoSEQ multiplex PCR; TCRdb stores in-frame clones only, minus some. The sample yields tens of thousands of clones, 90% seen once. Study-wide results and caveats: It was not determined which antigens were specifically recognized by the peripheral T cells that had undergone clonal expansion.

Remarks on this clone: The target antigen is unknown. At one of its ends the junction is not consistent with the germline gene, which may arise from a read error.

This specimen consisted of CD4+ or CD8+ T cells sorted from blood, obtained in a trial of the OX40 agonist ivuxolimab. The rearrangement joins TRBV5-5 to TRBJ2-7, with unresolved D. The clonotype originates from an adult with an advanced solid tumor such as melanoma, head and neck, liver or kidney cancer. DNA of the CDR3: TGTGCCAGCACCTTGAGGTACCGATACTACGAGCAGTACTTC. This gives the protein CASTLRYRYYEQYF.